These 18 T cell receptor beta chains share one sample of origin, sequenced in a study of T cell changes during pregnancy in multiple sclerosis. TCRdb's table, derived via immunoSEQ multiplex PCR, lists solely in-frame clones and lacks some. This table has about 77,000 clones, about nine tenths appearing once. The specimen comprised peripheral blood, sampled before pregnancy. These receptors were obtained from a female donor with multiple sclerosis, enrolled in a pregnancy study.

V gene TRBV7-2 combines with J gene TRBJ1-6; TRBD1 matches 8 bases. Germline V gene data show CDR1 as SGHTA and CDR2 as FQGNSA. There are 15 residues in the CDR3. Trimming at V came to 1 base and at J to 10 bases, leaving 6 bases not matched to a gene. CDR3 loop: CASSLEGTGDSPLHF. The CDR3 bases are TGTGCCAGCAGCTTAGAAGGGACAGGTGACTCACCCCTCCACTTT. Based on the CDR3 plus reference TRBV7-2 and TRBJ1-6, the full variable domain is GAGVSQSPSNKVTEKGKDVELRCDPISGHTALYWYRQSLGQGLEFLIYFQGNSAPDKSGLPSDRFSAERTGGSVSTLTIQRTQQEDSAVYLCASSLEGTGDSPLHFGNGTRLTVT.

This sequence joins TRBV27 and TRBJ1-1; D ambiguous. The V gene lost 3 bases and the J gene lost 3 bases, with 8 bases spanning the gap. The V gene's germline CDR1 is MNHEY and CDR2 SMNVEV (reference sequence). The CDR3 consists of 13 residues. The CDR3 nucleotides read TGTGCCAGCAGTTTCGAGGGTCACACTGAAGCTTTCTTT. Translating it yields CASSFEGHTEAFF.

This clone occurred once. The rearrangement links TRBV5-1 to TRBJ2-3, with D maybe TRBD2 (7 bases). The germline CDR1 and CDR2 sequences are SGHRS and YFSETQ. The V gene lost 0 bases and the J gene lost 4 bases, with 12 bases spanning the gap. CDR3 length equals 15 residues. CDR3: CASSLARGPSDTQYF. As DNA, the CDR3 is TGCGCCAGCAGCTTGGCGCGGGGGCCGTCAGATACGCAGTATTTT. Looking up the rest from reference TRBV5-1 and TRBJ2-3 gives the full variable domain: KAGVTQTPRYLIKTRGQQVTLSCSPISGHRSVSWYQQTPGQGLQFLFEYFSETQRNKGNFPGRFSGRQFSNSRSEMNVSTLELGDSALYLCASSLARGPSDTQYFGPGTRLTVL.

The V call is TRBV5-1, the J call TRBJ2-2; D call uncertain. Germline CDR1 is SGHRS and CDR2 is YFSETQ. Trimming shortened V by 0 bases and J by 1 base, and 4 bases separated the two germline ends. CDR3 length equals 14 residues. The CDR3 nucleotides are TGCGCCAGCAGCTTGGACGGGAACACCGGGGAGCTGTTTTTT. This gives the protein CASSLDGNTGELFF.

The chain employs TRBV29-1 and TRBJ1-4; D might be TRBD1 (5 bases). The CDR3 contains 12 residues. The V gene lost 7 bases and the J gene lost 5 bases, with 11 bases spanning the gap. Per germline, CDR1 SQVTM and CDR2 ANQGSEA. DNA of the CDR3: TGCAGCGCGGGACTGATGAATGAAAAACTGTTTTTT. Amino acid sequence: CSAGLMNEKLFF.

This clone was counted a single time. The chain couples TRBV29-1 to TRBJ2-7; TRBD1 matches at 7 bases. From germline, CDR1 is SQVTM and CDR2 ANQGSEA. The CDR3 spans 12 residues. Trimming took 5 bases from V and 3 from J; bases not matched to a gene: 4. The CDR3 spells CSVSNRGYEQYF. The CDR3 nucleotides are TGCAGCGTTTCTAACAGGGGCTACGAGCAGTACTTC.

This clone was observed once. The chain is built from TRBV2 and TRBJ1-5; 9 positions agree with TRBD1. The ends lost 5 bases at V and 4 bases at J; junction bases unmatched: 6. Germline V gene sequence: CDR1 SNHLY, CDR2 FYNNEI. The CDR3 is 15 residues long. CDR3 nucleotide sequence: TGTGCCAGCAGTCAACAGGGGGCAAGGAATCAGCCCCAGCATTTT. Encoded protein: CASSQQGARNQPQHF.

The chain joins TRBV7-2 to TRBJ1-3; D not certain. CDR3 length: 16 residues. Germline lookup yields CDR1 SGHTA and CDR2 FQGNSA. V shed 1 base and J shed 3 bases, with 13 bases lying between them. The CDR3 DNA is TGTGCCAGCAGCTTAGTCCCCATGAGGCTTGGAAACACCATATATTTT. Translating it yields CASSLVPMRLGNTIYF. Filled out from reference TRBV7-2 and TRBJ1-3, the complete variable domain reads GAGVSQSPSNKVTEKGKDVELRCDPISGHTALYWYRQSLGQGLEFLIYFQGNSAPDKSGLPSDRFSAERTGGSVSTLTIQRTQQEDSAVYLCASSLVPMRLGNTIYFGEGSWLTVV.

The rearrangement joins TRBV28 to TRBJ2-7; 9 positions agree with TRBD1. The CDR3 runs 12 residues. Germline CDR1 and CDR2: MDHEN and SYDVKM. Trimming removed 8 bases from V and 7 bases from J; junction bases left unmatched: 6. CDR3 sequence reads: CASDRGEEEQYF. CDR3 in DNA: TGTGCCAGCGACAGGGGGGAGGAAGAGCAGTACTTC.

DNA for the CDR3: TGCGCCAGCAGAGGGCAGGGAGGTACTGAAGCTTTCTTT. Translated, it gives CASRGQGGTEAFF. V usage is TRBV5-1 and J usage is TRBJ1-1; D perhaps matches TRBD1 (5 bases). This CDR3 region has 13 residues. Germline loops: CDR1 SGHRS, CDR2 YFSETQ. Trimming pared 5 bases from V and 5 bases from J, leaving 13 bases between.

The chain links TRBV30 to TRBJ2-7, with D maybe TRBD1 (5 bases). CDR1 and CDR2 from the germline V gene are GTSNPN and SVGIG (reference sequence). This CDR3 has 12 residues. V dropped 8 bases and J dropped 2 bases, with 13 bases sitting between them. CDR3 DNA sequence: TGTGCCCTGGACAAGGCTCCCTACGAGCAGTACTTC. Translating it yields CALDKAPYEQYF.

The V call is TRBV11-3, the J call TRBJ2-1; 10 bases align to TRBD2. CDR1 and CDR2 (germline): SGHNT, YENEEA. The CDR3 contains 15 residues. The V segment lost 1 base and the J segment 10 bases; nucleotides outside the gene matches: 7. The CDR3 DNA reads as TGTGCCAGCAGCTTAGCAGCTAGCGGGGGACCAGAGCAGTTCTTC. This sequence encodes CASSLAASGGPEQFF.

DNA of the CDR3: TGCGCCAGCAGCTTGTTACAGCTTTCCGTCTCTGGAAACACCATATATTTT. Amino acids: CASSLLQLSVSGNTIYF. The V and J genes are TRBV5-1 and TRBJ1-3; D remains ambiguous. V dropped 1 base and J dropped 0 bases, with 14 bases sitting between them. Germline CDR1 and CDR2: SGHRS and YFSETQ. The CDR3 is 17 amino acids.

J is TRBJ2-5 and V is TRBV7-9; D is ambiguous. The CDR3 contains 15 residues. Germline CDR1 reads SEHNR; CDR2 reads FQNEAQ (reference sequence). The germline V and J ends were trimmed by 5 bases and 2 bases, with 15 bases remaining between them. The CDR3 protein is CASSRPSHMQETQYF. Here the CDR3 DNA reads TGTGCCAGCAGCCGCCCCTCGCACATGCAAGAGACCCAGTACTTC.

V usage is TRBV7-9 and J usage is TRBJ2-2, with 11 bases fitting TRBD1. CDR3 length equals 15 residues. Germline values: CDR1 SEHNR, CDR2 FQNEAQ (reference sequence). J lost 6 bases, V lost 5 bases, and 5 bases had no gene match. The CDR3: CASSPGTGGSGELFF. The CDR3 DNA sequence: TGTGCCAGCAGCCCCGGGACAGGGGGTTCCGGGGAGCTGTTTTTT.

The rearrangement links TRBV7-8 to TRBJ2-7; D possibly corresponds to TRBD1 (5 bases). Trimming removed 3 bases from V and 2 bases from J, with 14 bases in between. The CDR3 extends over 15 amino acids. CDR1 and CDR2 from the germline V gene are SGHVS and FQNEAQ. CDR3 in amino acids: CASSFGAYQTYEQYF. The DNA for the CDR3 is TGTGCCAGCAGCTTTGGGGCTTACCAGACCTACGAGCAGTACTTC.

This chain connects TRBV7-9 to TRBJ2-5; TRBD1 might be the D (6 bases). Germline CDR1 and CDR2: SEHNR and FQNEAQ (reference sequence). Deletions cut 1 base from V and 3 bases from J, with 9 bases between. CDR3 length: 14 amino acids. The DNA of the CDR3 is TGTGCCAGCAGCTTAGGGACAGCCAAAGAGACCCAGTACTTC. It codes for CASSLGTAKETQYF.

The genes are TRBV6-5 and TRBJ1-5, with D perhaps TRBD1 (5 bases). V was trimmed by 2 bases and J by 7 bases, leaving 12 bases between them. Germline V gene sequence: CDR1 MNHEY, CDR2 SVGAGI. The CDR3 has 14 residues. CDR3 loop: CASSYRVGGQPQHF. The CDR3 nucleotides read TGTGCCAGCAGTTACAGGGTCGGGGGACAGCCCCAGCATTTT.